The clone carrying this T cell receptor beta chain was seen many times. TCRdb re-called the PCR reads through MiXCR, storing one row per CDR3 protein. The data hold about 23,000 distinct CDR3 sequences, with more than 45% observed a single time. The sample is drawn from a study of CD4 and CD8 cells across lung adenocarcinoma regions. The germline gives CDR1 DFQATT, CDR2 SNEGSKA (reference sequence). The CDR3 spans 12 residues. V lost 4 bases, J lost 5 bases, and 9 bases lay in between. The chain uses TRBV20-1 and TRBJ2-1; D is unclear. Sequenced input: CD4+ T cells from the center of a lung tumor. The TCR sequence derives from a male donor with lung adenocarcinoma. The CD4 and CD8 labels of this study may be unreliable. The CDR3 region has the DNA TGCAGTGCTATACCCTCTAACAATGAGCAGTTCTTC. It codes for CSAIPSNNEQFF.